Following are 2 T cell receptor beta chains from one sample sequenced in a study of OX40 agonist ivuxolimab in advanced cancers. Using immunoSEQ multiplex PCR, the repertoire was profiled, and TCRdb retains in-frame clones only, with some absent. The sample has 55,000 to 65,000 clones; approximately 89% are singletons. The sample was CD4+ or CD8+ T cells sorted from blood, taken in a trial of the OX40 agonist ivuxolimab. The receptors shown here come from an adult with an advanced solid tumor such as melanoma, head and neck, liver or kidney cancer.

CDR3 sequence: CASSAAYLSGTKNIQYF. In DNA, the CDR3 is TGTGCCAGTAGTGCGGCCTACCTGTCTGGGACCAAAAACATTCAGTACTTC. The chain recombines TRBV19 with TRBJ2-4; D is ambiguous. V lost 5 bases and J 2 bases, leaving 19 bases between the germline ends. Germline V gene lookup returns CDR1 LNHDA and CDR2 SQIVND (reference sequence). This CDR3 spans 17 amino acids.

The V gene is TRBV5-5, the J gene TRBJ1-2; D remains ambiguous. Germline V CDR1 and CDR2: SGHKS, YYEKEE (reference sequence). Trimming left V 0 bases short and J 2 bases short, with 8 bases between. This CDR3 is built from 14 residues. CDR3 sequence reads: CASSLGWPNYGYTF. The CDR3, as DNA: TGTGCCAGCAGCTTGGGGTGGCCGAACTATGGCTACACCTTC.